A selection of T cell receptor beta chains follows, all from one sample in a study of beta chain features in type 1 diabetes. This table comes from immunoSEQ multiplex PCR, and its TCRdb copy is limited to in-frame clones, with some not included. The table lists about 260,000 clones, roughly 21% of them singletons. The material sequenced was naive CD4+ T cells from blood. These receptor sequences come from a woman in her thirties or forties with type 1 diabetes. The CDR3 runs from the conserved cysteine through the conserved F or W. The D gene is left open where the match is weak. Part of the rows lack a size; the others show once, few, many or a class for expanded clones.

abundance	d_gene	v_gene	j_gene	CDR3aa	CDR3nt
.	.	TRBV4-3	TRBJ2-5	CASSRVAASFQETQYF	TGCGCCAGCAGCCGCGTAGCGGCGAGTTTCCAAGAGACCCAGTACTTC
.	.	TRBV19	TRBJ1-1	CASSVQGRNTEAFF	TGTGCCAGTAGTGTACAGGGACGGAACACTGAAGCTTTCTTT
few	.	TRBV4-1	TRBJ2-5	CASSQARRGPRETQYF	TGCGCCAGCAGCCAAGCGAGGCGGGGGCCGCGAGAGACCCAGTACTTC
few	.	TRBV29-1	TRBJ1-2	CSVRTNFYGYTF	TGCAGCGTGCGGACAAACTTTTATGGCTACACCTTC
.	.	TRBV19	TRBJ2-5	CASSITASSQETQYF	TGTGCCAGTAGTATTACAGCTTCCTCTCAAGAGACCCAGTACTTC
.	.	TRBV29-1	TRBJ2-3	CSVVGPQGADTQYF	TGCAGCGTTGTGGGCCCCCAGGGCGCAGATACGCAGTATTTT
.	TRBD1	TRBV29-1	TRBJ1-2	CSSGGTGGSGYTF	TGCAGCTCCGGAGGGACAGGGGGCTCTGGCTACACCTTC
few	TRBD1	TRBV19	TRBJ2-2	CASSPGTDYTGELFF	TGTGCCAGTAGTCCCGGGACAGACTACACCGGGGAGCTGTTTTTT
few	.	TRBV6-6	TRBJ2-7	CASSLPPGYEQYF	TGTGCCAGCAGTTTGCCCCCAGGCTACGAGCAGTACTTC
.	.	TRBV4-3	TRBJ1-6	CASSQDGQPYNSPLHF	TGCGCCAGCAGCCAAGATGGACAGCCCTATAATTCACCCCTCCACTTT
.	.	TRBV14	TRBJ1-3	CASSQDLRRWDTIYF	TGTGCCAGCAGCCAAGATCTACGGAGGTGGGACACCATATATTTT
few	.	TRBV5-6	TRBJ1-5	CASSRTGQGQPQHF	TGTGCCAGCAGCCGAACAGGGCAAGGTCAGCCCCAGCATTTT
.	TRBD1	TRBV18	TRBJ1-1	CASRTTGGSEDTEAFF	TGTGCCAGCCGAACCACAGGGGGCTCCGAGGACACTGAAGCTTTCTTT
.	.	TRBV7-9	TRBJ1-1	CASRPGMNTEAFF	TGTGCCAGCAGACCCGGGATGAACACTGAAGCTTTCTTT
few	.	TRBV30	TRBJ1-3	CAWTGGARNTIYF	TGTGCCTGGACGGGAGGGGCCCGAAACACCATATATTTT
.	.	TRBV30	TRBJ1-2	CAWSSGFYGYTF	TGTGCCTGGAGTTCGGGATTCTATGGCTACACCTTC